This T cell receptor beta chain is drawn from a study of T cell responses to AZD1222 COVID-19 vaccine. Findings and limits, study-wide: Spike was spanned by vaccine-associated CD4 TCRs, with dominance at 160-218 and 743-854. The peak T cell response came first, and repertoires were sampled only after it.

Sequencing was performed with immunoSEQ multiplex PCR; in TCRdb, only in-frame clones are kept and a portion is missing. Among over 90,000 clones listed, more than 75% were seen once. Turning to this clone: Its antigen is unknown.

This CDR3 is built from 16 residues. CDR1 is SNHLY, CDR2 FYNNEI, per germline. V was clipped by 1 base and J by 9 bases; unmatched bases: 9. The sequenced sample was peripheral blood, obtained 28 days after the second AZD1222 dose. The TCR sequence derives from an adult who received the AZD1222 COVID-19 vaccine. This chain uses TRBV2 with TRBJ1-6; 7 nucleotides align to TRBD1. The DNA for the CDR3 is TGTGCCAGCAGTGAAGACCCAGGGGGAAATGGTTCACCCCTCCACTTT. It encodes CASSEDPGGNGSPLHF.